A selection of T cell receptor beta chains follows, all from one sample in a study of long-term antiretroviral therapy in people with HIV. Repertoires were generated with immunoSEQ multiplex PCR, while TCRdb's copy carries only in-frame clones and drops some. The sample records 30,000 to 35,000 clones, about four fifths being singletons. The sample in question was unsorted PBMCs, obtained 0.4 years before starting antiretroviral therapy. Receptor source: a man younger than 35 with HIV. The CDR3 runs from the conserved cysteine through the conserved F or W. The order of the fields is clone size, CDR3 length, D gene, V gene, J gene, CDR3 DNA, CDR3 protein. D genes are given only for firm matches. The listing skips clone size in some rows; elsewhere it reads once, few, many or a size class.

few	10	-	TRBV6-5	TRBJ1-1	TGTGGTGCAGGGAAAACTGAAGCTTTCTTT	CGAGKTEAFF
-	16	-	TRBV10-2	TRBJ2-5	TGCGCCAGCAGCGTAGGACGGAGGGGGCAAGGAGAGACCCAGTACTTC	CASSVGRRGQGETQYF
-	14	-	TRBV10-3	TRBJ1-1	TGTGCCATCAGTCTCTCGGGTGCGAACACTGAAGCTTTCTTT	CAISLSGANTEAFF
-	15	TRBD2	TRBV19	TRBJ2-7	TGTGCCAGTAGTATTACTAGCGGGGATCCCTACGAGCAGTACTTC	CASSITSGDPYEQYF
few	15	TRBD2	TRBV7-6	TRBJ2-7	TGTGCCAGCAGCTTAGTAGCGGGGGCTTCCTACGAGCAGTACTTC	CASSLVAGASYEQYF
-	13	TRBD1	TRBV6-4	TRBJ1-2	TGTGCCAGCAGTGACCGGGACAGGGGAGGCTACACCTTC	CASSDRDRGGYTF
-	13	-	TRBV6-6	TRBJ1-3	TGTGCCAGCAGTTACAGCGCTGGAAACACCATATATTTT	CASSYSAGNTIYF
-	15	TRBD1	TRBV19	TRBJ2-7	TGTGCCAGTAGTGACGGACAGGGGGTAACCTACGAGCAGTACTTC	CASSDGQGVTYEQYF
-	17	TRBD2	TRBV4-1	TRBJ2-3	TGCGCCAGCAGCCCCAGAGCGGGGGGGACTAGCACAGATACGCAGTATTTT	CASSPRAGGTSTDTQYF
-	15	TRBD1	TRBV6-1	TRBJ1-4	TGTGCCAGCAGTGAGTTGGGGACAGGCAATGAAAAACTGTTTTTT	CASSELGTGNEKLFF